This TCR beta chain was recovered during a study of human versus mouse CDR3 diversity and MHC coevolution. Study-wide points: The lowest clonal inequality scores came from most of the three human donors.

Notes on this clone: The antigen is undetermined.

The repertoire was sequenced with immunoSEQ multiplex PCR; TCRdb's copy has only in-frame clones and lacks some. The sample carries about 81,000 clones, roughly 95% recorded once. Per the germline V gene, CDR1 is LGHNA and CDR2 is YNFKEQ. With V trimmed by 0 bases and J by 7 bases, 2 bases remained unmatched. The CDR3 consists of 15 residues. The receptor was isolated from a person aged 25 to 75 in good health. The rearrangement joins TRBV4-2 to TRBJ2-1; 11 nucleotides line up with TRBD2. Sequencing was done on a sample of naive CD4+ T cells from blood. The subset here: CD45RO-negative CD62L-positive naive CD4 T cells. CDR3: CASSQDLAGGNEQFF. As DNA, the CDR3 is TGTGCCAGCAGCCAAGACCTAGCGGGGGGTAATGAGCAGTTCTTC.